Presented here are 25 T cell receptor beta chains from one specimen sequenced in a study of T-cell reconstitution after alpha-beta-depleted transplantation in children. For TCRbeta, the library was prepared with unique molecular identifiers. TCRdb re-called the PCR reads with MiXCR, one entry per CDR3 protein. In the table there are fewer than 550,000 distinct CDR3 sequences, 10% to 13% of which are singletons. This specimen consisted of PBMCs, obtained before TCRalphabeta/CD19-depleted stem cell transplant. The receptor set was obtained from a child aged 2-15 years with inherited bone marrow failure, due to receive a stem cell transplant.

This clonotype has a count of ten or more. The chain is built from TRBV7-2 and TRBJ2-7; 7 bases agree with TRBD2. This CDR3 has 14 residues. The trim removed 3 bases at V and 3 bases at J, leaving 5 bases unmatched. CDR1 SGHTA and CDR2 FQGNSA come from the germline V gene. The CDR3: CASSFASGNYEQYF. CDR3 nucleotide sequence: TGTGCCAGCAGCTTTGCGAGCGGGAACTACGAGCAGTACTTC.

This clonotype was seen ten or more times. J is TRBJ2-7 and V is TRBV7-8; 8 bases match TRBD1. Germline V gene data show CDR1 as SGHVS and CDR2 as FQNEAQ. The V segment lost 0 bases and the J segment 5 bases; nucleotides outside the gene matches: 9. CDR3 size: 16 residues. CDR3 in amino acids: CASSLAVGRGRNEQYF. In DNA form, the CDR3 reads TGTGCCAGCAGCTTAGCGGTAGGCAGGGGGCGAAACGAGCAGTACTTC.

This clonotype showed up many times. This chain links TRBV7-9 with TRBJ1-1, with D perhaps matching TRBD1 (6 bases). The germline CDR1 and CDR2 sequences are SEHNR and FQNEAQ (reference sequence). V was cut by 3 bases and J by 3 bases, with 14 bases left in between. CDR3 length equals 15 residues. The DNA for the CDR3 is TGTGCCAGCAGCTTGCGGCAGGGGCGGGACACTGAAGCTTTCTTT. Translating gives CASSLRQGRDTEAFF.

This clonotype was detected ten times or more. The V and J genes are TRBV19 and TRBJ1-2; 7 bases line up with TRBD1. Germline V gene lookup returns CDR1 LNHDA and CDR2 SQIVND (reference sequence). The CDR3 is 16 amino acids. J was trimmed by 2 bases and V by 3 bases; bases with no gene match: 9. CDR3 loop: CASSILRDSLNYGYTF. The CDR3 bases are TGTGCCAGTAGTATTCTGAGGGACAGCTTAAACTATGGCTACACCTTC. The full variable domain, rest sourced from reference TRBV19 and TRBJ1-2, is DGGITQSPKYLFRKEGQNVTLSCEQNLNHDAMYWYRQDPGQGLRLIYYSQIVNDFQKGDIAEGYSVSREKKESFPLTVTSAQKNPTAFYLCASSILRDSLNYGYTFGSGTRLTVV.

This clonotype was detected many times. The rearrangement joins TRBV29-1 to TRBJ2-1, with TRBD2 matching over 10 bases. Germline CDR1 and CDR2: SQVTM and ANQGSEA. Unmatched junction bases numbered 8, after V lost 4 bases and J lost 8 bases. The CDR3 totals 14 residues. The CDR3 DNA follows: TGCAGCGTTGTCTCGGCTAGCGGGAGCGATGAGCAGTTCTTC. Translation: CSVVSASGSDEQFF.

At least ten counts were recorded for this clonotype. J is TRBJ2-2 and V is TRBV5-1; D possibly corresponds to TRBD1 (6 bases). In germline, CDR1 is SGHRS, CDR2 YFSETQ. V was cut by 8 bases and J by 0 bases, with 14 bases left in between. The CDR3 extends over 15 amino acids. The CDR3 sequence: CASWPGVPNTGELFF. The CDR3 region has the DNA TGCGCCAGTTGGCCAGGGGTCCCGAACACCGGGGAGCTGTTTTTT.

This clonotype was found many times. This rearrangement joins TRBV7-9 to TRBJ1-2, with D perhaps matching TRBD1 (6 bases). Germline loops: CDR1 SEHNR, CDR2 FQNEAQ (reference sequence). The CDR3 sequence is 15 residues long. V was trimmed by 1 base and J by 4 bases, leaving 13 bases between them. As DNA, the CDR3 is TGTGCCAGCAGCTTAGATTTAGCGACAGGCTATGGCTACACCTTC. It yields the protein CASSLDLATGYGYTF.

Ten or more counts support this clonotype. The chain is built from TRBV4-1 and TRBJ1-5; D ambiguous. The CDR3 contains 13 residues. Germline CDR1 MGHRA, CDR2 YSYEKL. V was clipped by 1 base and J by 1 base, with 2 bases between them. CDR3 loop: CASSQVSNQPQHF. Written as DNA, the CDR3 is TGCGCCAGCAGCCAAGTGAGCAATCAGCCCCAGCATTTT.

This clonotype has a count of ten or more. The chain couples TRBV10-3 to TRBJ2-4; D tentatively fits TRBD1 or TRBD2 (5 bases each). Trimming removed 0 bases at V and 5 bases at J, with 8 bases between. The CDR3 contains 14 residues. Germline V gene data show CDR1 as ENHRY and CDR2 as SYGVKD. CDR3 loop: CAISESGTQNIQYF. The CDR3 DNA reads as TGTGCCATCAGTGAGTCGGGGACCCAAAACATTCAGTACTTC.

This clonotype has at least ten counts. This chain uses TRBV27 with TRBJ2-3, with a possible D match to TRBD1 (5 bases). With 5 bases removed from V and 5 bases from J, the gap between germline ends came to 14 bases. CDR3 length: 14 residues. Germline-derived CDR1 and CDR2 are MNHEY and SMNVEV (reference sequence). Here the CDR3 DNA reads TGTGCCAGCAGTCTGTTTGTAGGGGAAGATACGCAGTATTTT. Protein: CASSLFVGEDTQYF.

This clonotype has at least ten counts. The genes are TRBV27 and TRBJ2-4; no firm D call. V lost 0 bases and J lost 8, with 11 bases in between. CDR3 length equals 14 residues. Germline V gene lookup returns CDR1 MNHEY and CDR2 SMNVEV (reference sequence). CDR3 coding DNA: TGTGCCAGCAGTTTATCGTGGGAAGATGACATTCAGTACTTC. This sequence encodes CASSLSWEDDIQYF.

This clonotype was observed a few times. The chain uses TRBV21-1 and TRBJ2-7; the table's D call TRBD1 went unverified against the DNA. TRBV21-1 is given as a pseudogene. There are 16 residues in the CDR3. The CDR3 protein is CASSTPGGCASYEQYF. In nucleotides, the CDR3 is TGTGCCAGCAGCACACCAGGGGGATGTGCGTCCTACGAGCAGTACTTC.

The chain's CDR3 is CASSFIGENSPLHF. The CDR3 DNA reads TGTGCCAGCAGTTTCATTGGGGAGAATTCACCCCTCCACTTT. V usage is TRBV28 and J usage is TRBJ1-6; D uncertain. Germline assignment: CDR1 MDHEN and CDR2 SYDVKM. This CDR3 contains 14 residues. Trimming stripped 3 bases from V and 7 bases from J, with 10 bases between.

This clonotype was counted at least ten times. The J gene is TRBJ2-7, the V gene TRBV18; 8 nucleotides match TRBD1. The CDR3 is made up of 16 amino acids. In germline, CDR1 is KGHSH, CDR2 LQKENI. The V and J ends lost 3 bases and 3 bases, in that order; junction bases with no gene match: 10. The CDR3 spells CASSPGQGQGYYEQYF. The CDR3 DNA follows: TGTGCCAGCTCACCGGGCCAAGGACAGGGTTACTACGAGCAGTACTTC.

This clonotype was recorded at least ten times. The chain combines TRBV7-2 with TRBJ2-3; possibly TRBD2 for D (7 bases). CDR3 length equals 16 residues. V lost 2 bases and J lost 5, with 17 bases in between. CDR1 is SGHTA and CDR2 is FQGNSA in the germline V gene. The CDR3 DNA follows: TGTGCCAGCAGCTTATCGCGGGGGCGGGGGCGAGATACGCAGTATTTT. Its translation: CASSLSRGRGRDTQYF.

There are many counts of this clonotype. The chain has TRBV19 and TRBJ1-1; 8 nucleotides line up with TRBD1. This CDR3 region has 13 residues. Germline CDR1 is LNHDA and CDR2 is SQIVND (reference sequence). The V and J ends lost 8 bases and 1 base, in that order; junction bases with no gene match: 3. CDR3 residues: CASCGQGNTEAFF. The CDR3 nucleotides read TGTGCCAGTTGCGGACAGGGGAACACTGAAGCTTTCTTT.

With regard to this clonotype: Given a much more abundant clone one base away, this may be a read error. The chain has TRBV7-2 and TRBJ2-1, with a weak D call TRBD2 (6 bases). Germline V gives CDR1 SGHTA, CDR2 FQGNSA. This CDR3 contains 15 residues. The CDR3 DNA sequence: TGTGCCAGCAGCTTAAGATCGCCTAGCGTCAATGAGCAGCTCTTC. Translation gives CASSLRSPSVNEQLF. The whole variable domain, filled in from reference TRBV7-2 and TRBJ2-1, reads GAGVSQSPSNKVTEKGKDVELRCDPISGHTALYWYRQSLGQGLEFLIYFQGNSAPDKSGLPSDRFSAERTGGSVSTLTIQRTQQEDSAVYLCASSLRSPSVNEQLFGPGTRLTVL.

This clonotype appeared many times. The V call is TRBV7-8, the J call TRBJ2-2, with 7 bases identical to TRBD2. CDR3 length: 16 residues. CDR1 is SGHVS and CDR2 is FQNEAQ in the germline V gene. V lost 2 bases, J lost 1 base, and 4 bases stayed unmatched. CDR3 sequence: CASSLPSSGNTGELFF. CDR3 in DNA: TGTGCCAGCAGCTTACCGTCTAGCGGGAACACCGGGGAGCTGTTTTTT.

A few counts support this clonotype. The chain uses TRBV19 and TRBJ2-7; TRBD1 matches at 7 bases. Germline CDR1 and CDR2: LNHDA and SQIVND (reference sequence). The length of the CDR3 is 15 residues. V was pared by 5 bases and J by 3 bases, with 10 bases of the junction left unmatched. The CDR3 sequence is CASSPGIGTDYEQYF. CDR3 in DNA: TGTGCCAGTAGTCCCGGAATAGGGACAGACTACGAGCAGTACTTC.

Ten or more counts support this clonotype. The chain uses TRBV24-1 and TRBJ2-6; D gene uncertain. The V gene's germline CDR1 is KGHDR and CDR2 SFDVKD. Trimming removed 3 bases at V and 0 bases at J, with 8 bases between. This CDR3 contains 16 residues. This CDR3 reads CATSDPRYSGANVLTF. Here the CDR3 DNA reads TGTGCCACCAGTGATCCAAGGTACTCTGGGGCCAACGTCCTGACTTTC.

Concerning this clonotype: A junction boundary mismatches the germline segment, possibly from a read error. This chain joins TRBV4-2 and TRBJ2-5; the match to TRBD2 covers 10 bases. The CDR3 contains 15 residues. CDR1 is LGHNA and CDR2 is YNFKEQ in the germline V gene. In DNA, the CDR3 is TGTGCCATCAGCCCTGGACTAGCGGATCAAGAGACCCAGTACTTC. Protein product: CAISPGLADQETQYF.

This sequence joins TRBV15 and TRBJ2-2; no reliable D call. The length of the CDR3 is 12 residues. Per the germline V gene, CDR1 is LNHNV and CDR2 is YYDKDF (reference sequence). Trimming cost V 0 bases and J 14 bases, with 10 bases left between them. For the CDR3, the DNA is TGTGCCACCAGCAGAGACCAGGAAGGACTGTTTTTT. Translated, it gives CATSRDQEGLFF.

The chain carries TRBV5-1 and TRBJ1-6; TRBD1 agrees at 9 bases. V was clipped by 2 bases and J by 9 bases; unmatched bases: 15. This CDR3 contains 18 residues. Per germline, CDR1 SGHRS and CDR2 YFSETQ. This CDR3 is CASSFEFTGQGLFSPLHF. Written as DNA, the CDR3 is TGCGCCAGCAGCTTCGAATTCACGGGACAGGGTTTGTTTTCACCCCTCCACTTT.

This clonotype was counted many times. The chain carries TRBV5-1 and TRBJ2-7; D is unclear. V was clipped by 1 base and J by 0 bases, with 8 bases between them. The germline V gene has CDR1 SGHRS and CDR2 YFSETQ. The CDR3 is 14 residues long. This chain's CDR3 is CASSLNGDSYEQYF. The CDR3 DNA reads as TGCGCCAGCAGCTTGAACGGAGACTCCTACGAGCAGTACTTC.

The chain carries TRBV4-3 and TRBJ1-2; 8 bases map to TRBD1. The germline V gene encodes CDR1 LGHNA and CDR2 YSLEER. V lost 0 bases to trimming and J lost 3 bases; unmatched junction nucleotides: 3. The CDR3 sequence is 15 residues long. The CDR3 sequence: CASSQDRGLYYGYTF. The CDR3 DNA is TGCGCCAGCAGCCAAGACAGGGGGCTGTACTATGGCTACACCTTC.